A single sample is the source of the 23 T cell receptor beta chains below, sequenced in a study of cytomegalovirus exposure and HLA in healthy donors. PCR involved 60 Vbeta and 13 Jbeta primers. The table came from immunoSEQ multiplex PCR; TCRdb's copy has only in-frame clones and leaves some out. In the table there are around 180,000 clones, 65% to 85% of which are singletons. The sample consisted of PBMCs. The receptor set was obtained from a man between 18 and 35 years old in good health and CMV-seronegative.

CDR3 loop: CASSYRAGPYNEQFF. CDR3 nucleotide sequence: TGTGCCAGCAGTTACAGGGCAGGGCCCTACAATGAGCAGTTCTTC. This chain links TRBV6-6 with TRBJ2-1; D is possibly TRBD1 (5 bases). V was pared by 2 bases and J by 2 bases, with 10 bases between. The germline V gene has CDR1 MNHNY and CDR2 SVGAGI (reference sequence). CDR3 size: 15 residues.

This clone occurred a few times. V usage is TRBV15 and J usage is TRBJ1-5; D is undetermined. The germline V gene encodes CDR1 LNHNV and CDR2 YYDKDF (reference sequence). Trimming removed 0 bases at V and 2 bases at J, with 5 bases between. The CDR3 totals 14 residues. The CDR3 loop reads CATSRDLGNQPQHF. The CDR3 coding sequence is TGTGCCACCAGCAGAGACCTTGGCAATCAGCCCCAGCATTTT. Drawing the rest from reference TRBV15 and TRBJ1-5, the complete variable domain is DAMVIQNPRYQVTQFGKPVTLSCSQTLNHNVMYWYQQKSSQAPKLLFHYYDKDFNNEADTPDNFQSRRPNTSFCFLDIRSPGLGDTAMYLCATSRDLGNQPQHFGDGTRLSIL.

This clone has a handful of counts. This same CDR3 is encoded by further DNA sequences in the sample. This chain links TRBV2 with TRBJ2-7, with no clear D. V shed 6 bases and J shed 4 bases, with 7 bases lying between them. CDR1 and CDR2 (germline): SNHLY, FYNNEI. CDR3 length: 11 amino acids. The CDR3 region is CASRREYEQYF. In DNA form, the CDR3 reads TGTGCCAGCAGGAGAGAATACGAGCAGTACTTC.

V usage is TRBV29-1 and J usage is TRBJ2-3, with D perhaps matching TRBD1 (5 bases). Deletions cut 4 bases from V and 4 bases from J, with 12 bases between. Germline CDR1 reads SQVTM; CDR2 reads ANQGSEA. The CDR3 spans 13 residues. The CDR3 DNA reads TGCAGCGTTGGTCAGGGTGGAGCAGATACGCAGTATTTT. Protein product: CSVGQGGADTQYF.

The V and J genes are TRBV27 and TRBJ2-3; 11 positions match TRBD2. CDR3 length: 16 amino acids. Germline V lookup: CDR1 MNHEY, CDR2 SMNVEV (reference sequence). The junction had 8 bases not matched to a gene; V was cut back by 8 bases and J by 1 base. This CDR3 reads CASSRLAGIGTDTQYF. For the CDR3, the DNA is TGTGCCAGCTCCCGACTAGCGGGAATTGGCACAGATACGCAGTATTTT.

A few counts support this clone. This rearrangement joins TRBV7-8 to TRBJ2-5, with 9 nucleotides matching TRBD1. With 5 bases clipped from V and 4 bases from J, the junction kept 11 bases outside the gene matches. Germline V gives CDR1 SGHVS, CDR2 FQNEAQ. The CDR3 has 16 amino acids. The CDR3 DNA sequence: TGTGCCAGCAGCGTACGGACAGGGGAGGGAGGAGAGACCCAGTACTTC. This encodes CASSVRTGEGGETQYF. The variable domain in full, with the rest retrieved from reference TRBV7-8 and TRBJ2-5, is GAGVSQSPRYKVAKRGQDVALRCDPISGHVSLFWYQQALGQGPEFLTYFQNEAQLDKSGLPSDRFFAERPEGSVSTLKIQRTQQEDSAVYLCASSVRTGEGGETQYFGPGTRLLVL.

This clone showed up just once. The chain couples TRBV4-2 to TRBJ2-3; D might be TRBD2 (6 bases). Trimming took off 3 bases at V and 4 bases at J, with 17 bases between the two ends. Germline assignment: CDR1 LGHNA and CDR2 YNFKEQ. This CDR3 has 16 amino acids. The CDR3 sequence: CASSQGREEWADTQYF. CDR3 DNA: TGTGCCAGCAGCCAGGGGCGGGAAGAGTGGGCAGATACGCAGTATTTT.

This sequence joins TRBV6-4 and TRBJ2-1; TRBD1 aligns across 7 bases. The germline V gene has CDR1 MRHNA and CDR2 SNTAGT. The CDR3 length is 14 residues. Germline trimming cut 4 bases from V and 7 bases from J; bases unmatched to any gene: 7. CDR3 amino acids: CASSVTGEGNEQFF. DNA of the CDR3: TGTGCCAGCAGTGTTACAGGGGAAGGTAATGAGCAGTTCTTC.

For this clone: Mismatch with germline at one junction end may stem from a read error. This rearrangement joins TRBV4-2 to TRBJ2-7; 9 nucleotides agree with TRBD2. The CDR3 loop spans 16 amino acids. Germline CDR1 and CDR2: LGHNA and YNFKEQ. CDR3 nucleotides: TGTGCCAGCAGCCCATCAACCGGGACTAGCTCCCACGAGCAGTACTTC. The encoded protein is CASSPSTGTSSHEQYF.

The rearrangement joins TRBV11-2 to TRBJ2-7; TRBD2 matches at 10 bases. The J segment lost 4 bases and the V segment lost 5 bases, leaving 11 bases of the junction unmatched. This CDR3 comprises 16 residues. From germline, CDR1 is SGHAT and CDR2 FQNNGV. This chain's CDR3 is CASSPRLLAGAYEQYF. CDR3 in DNA: TGTGCCAGCAGCCCGAGGCTCCTAGCGGGAGCTTACGAGCAGTACTTC.

The rearrangement links TRBV5-5 to TRBJ2-3, with TRBD2 identical over 7 bases. Germline V gene data show CDR1 as SGHKS and CDR2 as YYEKEE (reference sequence). This CDR3 region has 15 residues. Unmatched junction bases numbered 8, after V lost 4 bases and J lost 3 bases. In DNA form, the CDR3 reads TGTGCCAGCAGCATTACGGGACTATTAACAGATACGCAGTATTTT. It codes for CASSITGLLTDTQYF.

The sample holds one count of this clone. The chain links TRBV5-1 to TRBJ2-2; 7 bases map to TRBD2. The CDR3 is 15 residues long. Germline V gene lookup returns CDR1 SGHRS and CDR2 YFSETQ. Trimming took 1 base from V and 4 from J; bases not matched to a gene: 4. The CDR3 DNA sequence: TGCGCCAGCAGCTTGTCCGGGGAGGGCACCGGGGAGCTGTTTTTT. Its translation is CASSLSGEGTGELFF.

The chain combines TRBV2 with TRBJ2-1; 11 bases map to TRBD2. Germline CDR1 SNHLY, CDR2 FYNNEI. Losses at the gene ends were 4 bases for V and 8 bases for J; bases not matched to a gene: 4. The length of the CDR3 is 14 residues. The CDR3 DNA reads as TGTGCCAGCAGTGTGACTAGCGGGATCGATGAGCAGTTCTTC. Protein product: CASSVTSGIDEQFF.

The chain links TRBV7-3 to TRBJ2-1, with 8 bases aligning to TRBD2. The CDR3 extends over 15 amino acids. The J segment lost 3 bases and the V segment lost 6 bases, leaving 7 bases of the junction unmatched. Germline V CDR1 and CDR2: SGHTA, FQGTGA. The CDR3 loop reads CASSSSGSGYNEQFF. In nucleotides, the CDR3 is TGTGCCAGCAGTTCAAGCGGGAGTGGCTACAATGAGCAGTTCTTC. The full variable domain, with the rest looked up from reference TRBV7-3 and TRBJ2-1, is GAGVSQTPSNKVTEKGKYVELRCDPISGHTALYWYRQSLGQGPEFLIYFQGTGAADDSGLPNDRFFAVRPEGSVSTLKIQRTERGDSAVYLCASSSSGSGYNEQFFGPGTRLTVL.

In this sample, this clone turned up a few times. The chain uses TRBV7-9 and TRBJ2-1, with 7 bases aligning to TRBD1. Trimming removed 1 base from V and 7 bases from J; junction bases left unmatched: 7. This CDR3 comprises 15 residues. CDR1 is SEHNR and CDR2 is FQNEAQ in the germline V gene (reference sequence). This CDR3 reads CASSLVLGQRNEQFF. Here the CDR3 DNA reads TGTGCCAGCAGCTTAGTCTTGGGACAGAGGAATGAGCAGTTCTTC. The entire variable domain, with the rest obtained from reference TRBV7-9 and TRBJ2-1, is as follows: DTGVSQNPRHKITKRGQNVTFRCDPISEHNRLYWYRQTLGQGPEFLTYFQNEAQLEKSRLLSDRFSAERPKGSFSTLEIQRTEQGDSAMYLCASSLVLGQRNEQFFGPGTRLTVL.

The chain's CDR3 is CASSIPTGQGETQYF. Here the CDR3 DNA reads TGTGCCAGTAGTATCCCTACTGGACAGGGAGAGACCCAGTACTTC. The chain links TRBV19 to TRBJ2-5; TRBD1 matches 8 bases. The trim removed 3 bases at V and 4 bases at J, leaving 7 bases unmatched. CDR3 size: 15 residues. Germline loops: CDR1 LNHDA, CDR2 SQIVND (reference sequence).

The V and J genes are TRBV27 and TRBJ2-2; 15 bases are shared with TRBD2. This CDR3 is built from 16 residues. Germline CDR1 reads MNHEY; CDR2 reads SMNVEV (reference sequence). V gave up 8 bases and J gave up 6 bases; unmatched junction bases: 7. CDR3 sequence reads: CASGLAGGPPAGELFF. CDR3 coding DNA: TGTGCCAGCGGACTAGCGGGAGGGCCTCCAGCCGGGGAGCTGTTTTTT.

The chain uses TRBV4-1 and TRBJ2-7, with TRBD2 as a possible D gene (5 bases). In germline, CDR1 is MGHRA, CDR2 YSYEKL. The length of the CDR3 is 16 residues. V lost 1 base and J lost 1, with 14 bases in between. The CDR3 protein is CASSQGRRLPSYEQYF. As DNA, the CDR3 is TGCGCCAGCAGCCAAGGTCGTAGACTACCTTCCTACGAGCAGTACTTC.

Regarding this clone: Compared with germline, one end of the junction differs, possibly owing to a read error. V is TRBV7-9 and J is TRBJ2-5; 7 bases fit TRBD1. This CDR3 spans 16 amino acids. Germline-derived CDR1 and CDR2 are SEHNR and FQNEAQ (reference sequence). The CDR3 DNA reads TGTTCCAGCAGCTTAGAGCGACACAGGGGACAAGAGACCCAGTACTTC. Translating it yields CSSSLERHRGQETQYF. Full variable domain (remainder filled in from reference TRBV7-9 and TRBJ2-5): DTGVSQNPRHKITKRGQNVTFRCDPISEHNRLYWYRQTLGQGPEFLTYFQNEAQLEKSRLLSDRFSAERPKGSFSTLEIQRTEQGDSAMYLCSSSLERHRGQETQYFGPGTRLLVL.

The gene calls are TRBV10-3 and TRBJ2-5; a weak D match, TRBD2 (5 bases). CDR1 and CDR2 from the germline V gene are ENHRY and SYGVKD. This CDR3 spans 14 amino acids. V lost 4 bases and J 2 bases, leaving 11 bases between the germline ends. The chain's CDR3 is CAISAALAQETQYF. In DNA form, the CDR3 reads TGTGCCATCAGTGCGGCTCTAGCTCAAGAGACCCAGTACTTC.

The rearrangement links TRBV28 to TRBJ1-2; D call uncertain. The CDR3 runs to 10 residues. The germline V and J ends were trimmed by 10 bases and 7 bases, with 10 bases remaining between them. Looked up from germline, CDR1 is MDHEN and CDR2 is SYDVKM. The CDR3 spells CATASFGYTF. The CDR3 DNA is TGTGCCACCGCGTCCTTTGGCTACACCTTC.

The chain couples TRBV5-1 to TRBJ1-1; 8 bases map to TRBD1. CDR1 and CDR2 (germline): SGHRS, YFSETQ. This CDR3 has 16 amino acids. With V trimmed by 4 bases and J by 5 bases, 13 bases remained unmatched. CDR3 bases: TGCGCCAGCAGCGAGGGACAGGCCTCTTTGAGGACTGAAGCTTTCTTT. Translating it yields CASSEGQASLRTEAFF.

The CDR3 region is CASSVEERGGTDTQYF. For the CDR3, the DNA is TGTGCCAGCAGCGTAGAAGAGCGGGGGGGCACAGATACGCAGTATTTT. The chain has TRBV9 and TRBJ2-3, with 9 bases aligning to TRBD2. Germline CDR1 is SGDLS and CDR2 is YYNGEE. The CDR3 loop spans 16 amino acids. After removal of 0 bases from V and 1 base from J, the junction contained 3 bases not matched to a gene.